Each of the 17 T cell receptor beta chains below was sequenced from the same sample in a study of CD8 T cells in Susac syndrome. Reverse transcription used about 0.5 to 1 ug RNA and random hexamers. TCRdb redid the calling of the immunoSEQ multiplex PCR reads with MiXCR, one entry per CDR3 protein. The sample comprises about 210,000 distinct CDR3 sequences, around 95% of which are singletons, and around 0.08% rests with the top ten. Material: CD4+ T cells from PBMCs. These receptors were collected from a human donor with multiple sclerosis.

The rearrangement uses TRBV5-1 and TRBJ2-5; 7 bases map to TRBD1. V shed 5 bases, J shed 2 bases, and the junction held 12 bases outside the gene matches. Looked up from germline, CDR1 is SGHRS and CDR2 is YFSETQ. The length of the CDR3 is 16 residues. In DNA, the CDR3 is TGCGCCAGCAGTCTGGTAGGGACAGTACCTCAAGAGACCCAGTACTTC. This encodes CASSLVGTVPQETQYF. Together with reference TRBV5-1 and TRBJ2-5, the CDR3 gives the full variable domain: KAGVTQTPRYLIKTRGQQVTLSCSPISGHRSVSWYQQTPGQGLQFLFEYFSETQRNKGNFPGRFSGRQFSNSRSEMNVSTLELGDSALYLCASSLVGTVPQETQYFGPGTRLLVL.

This chain joins TRBV3-1 and TRBJ2-5; D gene uncertain. Trimming removed 0 bases at V and 7 bases at J, with 15 bases between. The CDR3 runs to 15 residues. Germline-derived CDR1 and CDR2 are LGHDT and YNNKEL (reference sequence). CDR3 DNA sequence: TGTGCCAGCAGCCAAGATCTAGTCCAAATGGGGACCCAGTACTTC. Protein sequence: CASSQDLVQMGTQYF.

V usage is TRBV30 and J usage is TRBJ1-1; D unresolved. The CDR3 spans 16 residues. The germline CDR1 and CDR2 sequences are GTSNPN and SVGIG (reference sequence). V dropped 1 base and J dropped 2 bases, with 17 bases sitting between them. Here the CDR3 reads CAWSESIFPLNTEAFF. The DNA for the CDR3 is TGTGCCTGGAGTGAAAGTATATTCCCCCTAAACACTGAAGCTTTCTTT.

The chain couples TRBV2 to TRBJ2-6; D is ambiguous. There are 16 residues in the CDR3. Germline CDR1 SNHLY, CDR2 FYNNEI. V lost 3 bases and J 2 bases, leaving 11 bases between the germline ends. CDR3 loop: CASSDRNGPGANVLTF. For the CDR3, the DNA is TGTGCCAGCAGTGACAGGAATGGGCCTGGGGCCAACGTCCTGACTTTC.

This chain joins TRBV29-1 and TRBJ2-5; D uncertain. Trimming pared 4 bases from V and 2 bases from J, leaving 5 bases between. The length of the CDR3 is 11 residues. The germline V gene encodes CDR1 SQVTM and CDR2 ANQGSEA. The CDR3 DNA reads as TGCAGCGTTGCGCGGCAAGAGACCCAGTACTTC. Translation: CSVARQETQYF.

The chain has TRBV30 and TRBJ1-6; D gene uncertain. Germline assignment: CDR1 GTSNPN and CDR2 SVGIG (reference sequence). CDR3 length: 13 residues. Trimming removed 6 bases from V and 9 bases from J, with 15 bases in between. CDR3 sequence (DNA): TGTGCCTGCCGTGGAGGGTGGCCTTCACCCCTCCACTTT. This encodes CACRGGWPSPLHF.

The gene calls are TRBV6-5 and TRBJ1-6; tentatively, D is TRBD1 (6 bases). V dropped 5 bases and J dropped 7 bases, with 15 bases sitting between them. Per the germline V gene, CDR1 is MNHEY and CDR2 is SVGAGI. The CDR3 extends over 15 amino acids. This CDR3 reads CASSTGFKGNSPLHF. DNA of the CDR3: TGTGCCAGCAGTACAGGGTTCAAGGGGAATTCACCCCTCCACTTT.

The rearrangement links TRBV18 to TRBJ1-1; D gene ambiguous. V dropped 2 bases and J dropped 4 bases, with 5 bases sitting between them. Germline loops: CDR1 KGHSH, CDR2 LQKENI. The CDR3 length is 12 residues. The CDR3 loop reads CASSPGLTEAFF. DNA for the CDR3: TGTGCCAGCTCACCAGGGCTCACTGAAGCTTTCTTT.

The CDR3 DNA follows: TGTGCCAGCAGCTTAGAGATGCTAACGCAGTATTTT. Translated, it gives CASSLEMLTQYF. The chain is built from TRBV7-2 and TRBJ2-3; D is ambiguous. The CDR3 is made up of 12 amino acids. The V end lost 1 base, the J end lost 9 bases, and 8 bases lay between the germline ends. Germline-derived CDR1 and CDR2 are SGHTA and FQGNSA. Filled out from reference TRBV7-2 and TRBJ2-3, the complete variable domain reads GAGVSQSPSNKVTEKGKDVELRCDPISGHTALYWYRQSLGQGLEFLIYFQGNSAPDKSGLPSDRFSAERTGGSVSTLTIQRTQQEDSAVYLCASSLEMLTQYFGPGTRLTVL.

The rearrangement uses TRBV20-1 and TRBJ2-7, with D unresolved. Germline CDR1 and CDR2: DFQATT and SNEGSKA (reference sequence). V lost 2 bases to trimming and J lost 2 bases, with 7 bases between them. The CDR3 contains 12 residues. CDR3 amino acids: CSARYRAYEQYF. The CDR3 DNA reads TGCAGTGCTAGATACCGGGCCTACGAGCAGTACTTC.

This chain connects TRBV18 to TRBJ2-7; possibly TRBD2 for D (5 bases). Trimming cost V 4 bases and J 2 bases, with 9 bases left between them. There are 13 residues in the CDR3. CDR1 and CDR2 (germline): KGHSH, LQKENI. DNA for the CDR3: TGTGCCAGCTCACTACTAGGTCCCTACGAGCAGTACGTC. It codes for CASSLLGPYEQYV.

The chain joins TRBV20-1 to TRBJ2-6; D is undetermined. Germline V gene data show CDR1 as DFQATT and CDR2 as SNEGSKA (reference sequence). The CDR3 loop spans 15 amino acids. Trimming left V 3 bases short and J 0 bases short, with 9 bases between. CDR3 protein: CSARVPLSGANVLTF. CDR3 nucleotide sequence: TGCAGTGCTAGGGTCCCCCTCTCTGGGGCCAACGTCCTGACTTTC.

The chain has TRBV24-1 and TRBJ1-4; D is perhaps TRBD1 (6 bases). Germline lookup yields CDR1 KGHDR and CDR2 SFDVKD. The CDR3 runs 15 residues. With 4 bases removed from V and 5 bases from J, the gap between germline ends came to 13 bases. CDR3 bases: TGTGCCACCAGTGACTCAACGGACAGAAATGAAAAACTGTTTTTT. It translates to CATSDSTDRNEKLFF.

This chain uses TRBV3-1 with TRBJ2-7; the D gene is possibly TRBD2 (5 bases). The CDR3 is 14 amino acids. V was pared by 4 bases and J by 6 bases, with 16 bases between. The germline V gene has CDR1 LGHDT and CDR2 YNNKEL (reference sequence). DNA for the CDR3: TGTGCCAGCAGCCTGGCGGGTGCGTCTGGCGAGCAGTACGTC. Its translation is CASSLAGASGEQYV.

The V and J genes are TRBV12-2 and TRBJ2-7; the tabulated D call, TRBD1, remains unverified against the DNA. TRBV12-2 is recorded as a pseudogene. This CDR3 has 14 residues. The CDR3 sequence: CASRLGLGAVEQYV. The CDR3 bases are TGTGCAAGTCGCTTAGGGTTGGGGGCCGTCGAGCAGTACGTC.

The V call is TRBV9, the J call TRBJ1-5, with D possibly matching TRBD1 (6 bases). CDR3 length: 13 amino acids. In germline, CDR1 is SGDLS, CDR2 YYNGEE. Trimming left V 3 bases short and J 7 bases short, with 11 bases between. CDR3 protein: CASSGGTTQPQHF. Written as DNA, the CDR3 is TGTGCCAGCAGCGGGGGGACAACCCAGCCCCAGCATTTT.

The CDR3 protein is CASSPRGLAGSLAGETQYF. CDR3 coding DNA: TGTGCCAGCAGTCCAAGGGGGCTAGCGGGGAGCTTGGCGGGGGAGACCCAGTACTTC. The gene calls are TRBV6-1 and TRBJ2-5; 9 nucleotides line up with TRBD2. CDR1 is MNHNS, CDR2 SASEGT, per germline. The V gene end was trimmed by 5 bases and the J gene end by 5 bases; junction bases not matched to a gene: 21. The CDR3 covers 19 residues.